The subject of this entry is one T cell receptor beta chain. The target of this receptor is not known. The sample comes from a study of cytomegalovirus exposure and HLA in healthy donors (dated by TCRdb to about 2017). General notes on the study: In an earlier analysis of approximately 640 of the donors, 250 to 300 Gb of sequence data and 100 million or so unique TCR beta sequences from about 180 million T cells were reported. An early release that covered about 640 HLA-typed donors contained approximately 300 gigabases of sequencing data and tens of millions of unique TCR sequences. The genetic ancestry cluster associated with self-reported Caucasian donors included 70% to 85% of the roughly 380 genotyped donors. The study was designed to test whether signatures of past pathogen exposure could be identified by cataloging public T cell receptors. The T cell repertoires of roughly 660 subjects were profiled by immunosequencing and related to cytomegalovirus serostatus. A separate validation cohort of roughly 130 different subjects was used in addition to the roughly 640-subject first cohort. High-throughput TCR immunosequencing, statistical association of individual TCRs with disease status, and machine learning were combined to predict cytomegalovirus infection status. To study patterns of TCR occurrence, a later analysis re-analyzed previously published TCR beta repertoires from several hundred donors and added high-resolution HLA genotyping. Rather than using new phenotypic data, the later analysis identified candidate immune exposures from TCR beta sequences and from how often those sequences occurred across donors. An earlier analysis of some 500 of the donors used high-throughput TCR beta sequencing to judge whether each TCR beta V gene segment behaved as functional or pseudogenic. Alongside the repertoire data, information on donor age, sex, ethnicity and CMV serostatus was compiled. A later genetic analysis used genome-wide SNP genotypes for about 65% of the roughly 700 donors, treating that subset as a discovery cohort. All discovery cohort repertoires had been generated on a single sequencing platform. HLA typing included class I and class II loci at four-digit resolution. The number of donors typed differed by locus, with about 620-630 for A, B, C, DRB1 and DQB1, 522 for DQA1, approximately 580 for DPA1, and around 430 for DPB1. A handful of DR-DQ haplotypes were handled as single units for association and clustering because linkage in the cohort was strong. On average, roughly 240,000 unique TCR beta nucleotide sequences were sequenced per donor among roughly 430 genotyped donors of the cohort, with roughly 18% of those sequences being non-productive.

The cohort was made up of under 800 healthy bone marrow donors. At the time of sampling, all cohort members were nominally healthy, though unrecorded immune exposures were likely present. The donor was CMV seronegative and was included in the group of a few hundred seronegative cohort members. A peripheral blood sample was collected from each donor, and TCR beta sequencing was performed on peripheral blood mononuclear cells. The Qiagen DNeasy Blood Extraction Kit was used to extract genomic DNA from the blood cell samples. The library was built by means of the immunoSEQ multiplex PCR assay. For the multiplex PCR, a mixture combining 60 forward primers for TCR Vbeta segments and 13 reverse primers for TCR Jbeta segments was used. The CDR3 region of rearranged TCR beta genes was amplified from genomic DNA by a multiplex PCR assay. On the Illumina HiSeq System, the amplified TCR beta libraries were sequenced as 87-base-pair reads. The original methods were these. In a later analysis, tens of millions of unique TCR beta chains were counted across the roughly 610 repertoires, and some 10 million of these chains were shared by at least two donors. Raw reads were error-corrected and collapsed into unique sequences with a nearest-neighbor algorithm that merged closely related sequences to remove PCR and sequencing errors. Alignment of CDR3 sequences to IMGT reference sequences was used to assign V, D and J gene segments. Each retained sequence needed at least a six-nucleotide match to both a V gene segment and a J gene segment. A rearrangement was called productive if the CDR3 had no stop codons and remained in frame with V and J, and every other rearrangement was called non-productive. Following IMGT convention, CDR3 was defined as the stretch from the second conserved V-encoded cysteine up to the conserved J-encoded phenylalanine. Sequences without an unambiguous match to a single V gene segment were excluded from the earlier analysis of about 630 of the donors. An earlier analysis of 587 of the donors classified V segments as functional when productive rearrangements were above 56.7% and as segregating when the standard deviation between donors was above 5%. A statistical classification framework was developed to diagnose cytomegalovirus status using the catalog of TCR beta chain sequences. In a later analysis, V and J genes were assigned by comparing TCR nucleotide sequences against IMGT/GENE-DB human TR gene sequences. A later analysis assigned CDR3 sequences and most-parsimonious VDJ recombination scenarios with the TCRdist pipeline. In a later analysis, every TCR beta chain was defined by the combination of its CDR3 amino acid sequence and its V-gene family, and reads without a unique V-gene family were dropped. In a later analysis, around 650 highly shared, low-generation-probability nucleotide sequences were removed to address suspected cross-contamination and a sequencing artifact. For each public chain, a later analysis derived a clonal expansion index from normalized ranks of inferred template counts within each repertoire. In a later analysis, generation probabilities were computed using a VDJ recombination model fitted to out-of-frame rearrangements, and the results were checked against IGoR. In a later analysis, hypergeometric tests were used to score TCR-TCR, TCR-HLA and TCR-CMV co-occurrence, with a repertoire-size bias correction applied to TCR pairs. In a later analysis, false discovery rates were estimated by permuting HLA or CMV assignments 20 times. In a later analysis, co-occurring TCRs were grouped using DBSCAN, with TCRdist sequence similarity added in when clustering inside HLA-allele-positive subsets. Repertoires with fewer than 30,000 or more than 120,000 public chains, plus five repertoires with anomalous nucleotide sharing, were excluded from co-occurrence clustering. Here the immuneACCESS table is served through TCRdb, limited to in-frame sequences with V and J called. Missing clones are a known gap in these copies; in checked studies unresolved V genes cover under half, and the rest lacks a known reason. V and J calls and clone size are as listed in that table; D and trimming were resolved from the DNA. The data table for this sample lists approximately 130,000 clones. The ten largest make up roughly 2% of the sample.

On the study overall, not on this receptor specifically: Cytomegalovirus status was reported to be diagnosed by the classifier with high specificity and sensitivity in both the original and validation cohorts. V-gene and J-gene trimming of TCR beta chains was associated with a missense DCLRE1C variant in a later genetic analysis, and the association was replicated in an independent cohort. Correlated functional status among segregating V segments might be attributable to linkage disequilibrium, but an unknown experimental factor could not be ruled out. In a later analysis, some 17,000 TCR beta sequences were associated with specific HLA alleles at a false discovery rate of 0.05. When HLA alleles, especially DR and DQ, strongly co-occurred, attributing TCR associations to individual alleles was difficult. Compared with equally common non-associated chains, HLA-associated TCR beta chains in a later analysis were more clonally expanded and had lower generation probabilities. In vitro tests confirmed that a few of the cytomegalovirus-associated TCR beta chains recognize cytomegalovirus antigens. A later genetic analysis reported fewer N-insertions in productive TCRs among donors in an Asian-associated ancestry cluster than the approximately 700-donor mean. A cluster of highly shared sequence variants was judged likely to represent a technical artifact of the sequencing pipeline. A further reported finding was that TCR beta sequences accurately predicted the HLA-A and HLA-B alleles for most subjects in the first cohort. A later analysis found that TCR association rates varied across HLA loci, with DRB1 alleles showing the most associated TCRs and HLA-C alleles the fewest. The only immune exposure information available for the cohort was CMV serostatus. An earlier analysis of approximately 570 of the donors showed that most TCR beta V segments appeared in productive rearrangements either about 90% or about 30% of the time, which broadly matched IMGT annotations. Because HLA typing was missing for some donors at each locus, association tests included only the typed subset. Sequencing depth was assumed to be roughly uniform across donors in the presence/absence analyses, though that assumption may not hold. A later analysis reported that several top co-occurrence clusters appeared linked to parvovirus B19, influenza, CMV and Epstein-Barr virus. The authors suggested that the approach could potentially be extended to other disease states and immunological phenotypes. Most TCR sequences were seen in very few donors, while some public TCRs were found in many individuals. In this cohort, only TCR beta chains were sequenced, and detectable features were limited by the absence of alpha or paired-chain data. Because counts were too low, around 17 rarely observed V segments, including chromosome 9 orphons, were left out of the earlier analysis of 500 to 650 of the donors. A later analysis found that most CMV-associated TCR beta chains appeared HLA-restricted, with HLA associations seemingly driven largely by CMV exposure. The study gave a list of about 150 TCR beta chains associated with cytomegalovirus.

The TCR comes from a woman in her sixties in good health and CMV-seronegative. Sequenced material: PBMCs.

This receptor has the CDR3 CASSRQTRAGGIDKNIQYF. The base sequence is TGCGCCAGCAGTCGCCAAACTAGAGCGGGAGGGATTGACAAAAACATTCAGTACTTC. The sequence is built from TRBV10-1 and TRBJ2-4; the central 10 bases match TRBD2. Trimming removed 5 bases from V and 3 bases from J; the gene matches leave 16 bases unexplained. The CDR3 has 19 amino acids, counting the end cysteine and phenylalanine. Of the read, only the CDR3 DNA is kept; its 57 bases are in frame from base 1. CDR1 and CDR2 (WNHNN, SYGVQD) derive from the germline V gene (reference sequence).